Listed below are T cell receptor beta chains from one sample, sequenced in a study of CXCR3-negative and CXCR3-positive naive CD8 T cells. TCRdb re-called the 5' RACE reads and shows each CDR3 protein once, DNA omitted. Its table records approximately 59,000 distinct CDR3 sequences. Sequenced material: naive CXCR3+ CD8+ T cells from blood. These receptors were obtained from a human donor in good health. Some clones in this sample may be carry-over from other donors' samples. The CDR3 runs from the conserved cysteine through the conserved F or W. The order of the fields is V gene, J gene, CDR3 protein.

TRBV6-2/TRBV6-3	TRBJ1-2	CASSYTNRNYGYTF
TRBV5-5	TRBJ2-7	CASSLGEQGVEQYF
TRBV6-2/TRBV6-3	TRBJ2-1	CAILNSETYNEQFF
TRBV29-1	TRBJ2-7	CSVVLGQGLDEQYF
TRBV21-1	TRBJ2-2	CASSKVGRGLHTGELFF
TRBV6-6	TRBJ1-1	CASSTTGGGTEAFF
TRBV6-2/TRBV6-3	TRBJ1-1	CASRLDRGRGLTEAFF
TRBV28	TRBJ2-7	CASSPTPRIGGLGGQYF
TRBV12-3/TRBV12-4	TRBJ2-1	CASSPSSSGNNEQFF
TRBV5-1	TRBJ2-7	CASTQGDHSYEQYF
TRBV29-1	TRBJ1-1	CSVAGGLSTEAFF
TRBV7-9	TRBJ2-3	CASSIDRGRLADTQYF
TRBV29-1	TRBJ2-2	CSVEARDGANTGELFF
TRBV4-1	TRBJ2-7	CASSQDQGVSSYEQYF
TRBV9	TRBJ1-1	CASSAGLSLEAFF
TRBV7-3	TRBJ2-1	CASSLSPGSEQFF
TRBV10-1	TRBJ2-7	CASSEYFYEQYF
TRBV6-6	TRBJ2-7	CASSYDQGREGEQYF
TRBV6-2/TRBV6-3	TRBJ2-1	CASRSGNSQFF
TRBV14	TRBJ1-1	CASSQVRGADTEAFF
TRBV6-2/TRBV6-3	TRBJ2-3	CASSQGEPTDTQYF
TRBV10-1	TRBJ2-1	CASKGQSYNEQFF
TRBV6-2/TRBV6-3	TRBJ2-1	CASSPGTEVYNEQFF
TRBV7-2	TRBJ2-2	CASSTIHTGELFF
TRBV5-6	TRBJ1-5	CASSSGWGHQPQHF
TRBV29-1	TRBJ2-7	CSVEEGGGPSYEQYF
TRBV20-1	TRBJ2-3	CSAIDRGSRSTDTQYF
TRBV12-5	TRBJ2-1	CASATGGPTYNEQFF
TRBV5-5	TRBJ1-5	CASPQDTFFWAQHF
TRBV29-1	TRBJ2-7	CSFSDGREAYEQYF
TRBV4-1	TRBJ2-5	CASSPRREGGTQETQYF
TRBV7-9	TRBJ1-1	CASSLDPERAFF
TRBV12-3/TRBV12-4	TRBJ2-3	CASSFWLFGGDTQYF
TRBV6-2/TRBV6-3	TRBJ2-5	CASRKQENQETQYF
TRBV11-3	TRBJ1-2	CASGDYYGYTF
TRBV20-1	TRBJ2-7	CSARDEVYEQYF
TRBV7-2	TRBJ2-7	CASSLVLAGGSYEQYF
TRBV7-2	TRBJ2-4	CASSSLGQAKNIQYF
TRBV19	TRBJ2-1	CASCAGTRYNEQFF
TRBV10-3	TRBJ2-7	CAISETATGPLLEQYF
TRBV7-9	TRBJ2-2	CASSLFAGGPNTGELFF
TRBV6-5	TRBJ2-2	CASSYGAGELFF
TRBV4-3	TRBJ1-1	CASSQDRPAMNTEAFF
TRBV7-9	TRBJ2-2	CASSSSNTGELFF
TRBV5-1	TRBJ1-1	CASSAEENGDTEAFF
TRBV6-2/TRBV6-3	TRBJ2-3	CASSFFWGQGTDTQYF
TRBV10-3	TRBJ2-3	CAIRPEDGTWSTDTQYF
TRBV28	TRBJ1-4	CASSPPMMGGIFSTNEKLFF
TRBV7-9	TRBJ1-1	CASSLAEGHSNTEAFF
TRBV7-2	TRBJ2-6	CASSLAQGGLDVLTF
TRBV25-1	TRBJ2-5	CASSDVFQETQYF
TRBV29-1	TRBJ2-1	CSVEVDGTYNEQFF
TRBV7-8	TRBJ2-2	CASSWRTSGGANTGELFF
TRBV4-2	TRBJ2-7	CASSQAPTGSSETYEQYF
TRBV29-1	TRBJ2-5	CSVPGSETQYF
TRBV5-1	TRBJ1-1	CASSLGEGGTEAFF
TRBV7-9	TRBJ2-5	CASSLSGQGAETQYF